This TCR beta chain was identified in a study of post-analysis software for immune sequencing data. Unique molecular identifiers were carried by the TCR beta cDNA libraries. Input of roughly 0.85 to 11 million T cells yielded hundreds of thousands of cDNA molecules. TCRdb reprocessed the PCR reads with MiXCR, giving one entry per CDR3 protein. The table lists 450,000 to 650,000 distinct CDR3 sequences, around 40% of them singletons. Study-wide results and caveats: Patients with multiple sclerosis recorded significantly lower normalized Chao1 diversity than controls, the study found. Comparison of patients with controls showed about 5 TRBV segments more frequent in patients, TRBV5-6, TRBV5-1 and TRBV20-1 among them.

The CDR3 contains 14 residues. From germline, CDR1 is SGHNT and CDR2 YYREEE (reference sequence). V lost 2 bases and J lost 6, with 15 bases in between. As to this clonotype: Its antigen is unknown.

The V gene is TRBV5-4, the J gene TRBJ2-7; maybe TRBD1 (6 bases). This TCR was recovered from a girl aged 5 to 17 with multiple sclerosis. The sequenced material came from blood. CDR3 protein: CASSFRDTPGEQYF. In DNA, the CDR3 is TGTGCCAGCAGCTTCCGGGACACCCCAGGCGAGCAGTACTTC.